This TCR beta chain was observed in a study of shared clonotypes between healthy human individuals. At a deep level, the assay was run. Profiling relied on immunoSEQ multiplex PCR, and the TCRdb table lists in-frame clones only, not all of them. The sample includes over 750,000 clones, approximately 97% of them seen just once. The CDR3 runs to 17 residues. V shed 3 bases and J 1 base; nucleotides not matched to a gene: 10. From germline, CDR1 is SGDLS and CDR2 YYNGEE. Note on this clone: Antigen: not known.

CD8 cells classed as naive were CD45RO-negative and positively selected for CCR7, excluding terminally differentiated effector memory CD45RA+ cells. Study conclusions and caveats: Naive subsets tended to show greater estimated richness than memory subsets.

This rearrangement joins TRBV9 to TRBJ2-7, with TRBD2 identical over 10 bases. Sequencing was done on a sample of naive CD8+ T cells sorted from blood. The receptor was isolated from a man under 40 in good health. In nucleotides, the CDR3 is TGTGCCAGCAGCGCCCCCCGGGAGACTAGCGGGTCCTACGAGCAGTACTTC. Protein product: CASSAPRETSGSYEQYF.